The T cell receptor beta chain under discussion was sequenced for a study of cytomegalovirus exposure and HLA in healthy donors. The trim removed 5 bases at V and 15 bases at J, leaving 6 bases unmatched. The CDR3 is 11 amino acids. Germline CDR1 SEHNR, CDR2 FQNEAQ (reference sequence). Sequenced by immunoSEQ multiplex PCR; TCRdb stores in-frame clones only, minus some. The table shows some 120,000 clones, with about 89% occurring only once. Sequencing was carried out using PBMCs. The chain links TRBV7-9 to TRBJ2-1, with 8 bases fitting TRBD2. The source is a woman aged 18-29 years in good health and CMV-seronegative. Here the CDR3 DNA reads TGTGCCAGCAGCCAGCGGGAGAGGGTGTTCTTC. Translated, it gives CASSQRERVFF.